This passage covers 22 T cell receptor beta chains from one sample sequenced in a study of response to subunit inactivated influenza vaccine. TCRdb independently ran MiXCR on the RT-PCR reads; one entry per CDR3 protein. The sample lists about 650,000 distinct CDR3 sequences, around 15% occurring once. Sequenced here: PBMCs from blood, sampled 14 to 15 days before vaccination. All receptors come from a man between 50 and 59 years old who received an inactivated influenza vaccine.

The genes are TRBV20-1 and TRBJ1-6, with 7 positions matching TRBD1. With 0 bases clipped from V and 7 bases from J, the junction kept 27 bases outside the gene matches. Germline CDR1 and CDR2: DFQATT and SNEGSKA (reference sequence). This CDR3 has 22 amino acids. The DNA for the CDR3 is TGCAGTGCTAGAGATCAACGGGACAGCGCCAGGTTAGGGAAAGGGGGGAATTCACCCCTCCACTTT. Translation gives CSARDQRDSARLGKGGNSPLHF.

The rearrangement links TRBV12-3 or TRBV12-4 to TRBJ2-1; TRBD2 aligns across 10 bases. The CDR3 loop spans 15 amino acids. V dropped 5 bases and J dropped 2; count of bases not matched to a gene: 3. Here the CDR3 reads CASSPSGGPYNEQFF. The CDR3 DNA sequence: TGTGCCAGCAGTCCTAGCGGGGGACCCTACAATGAGCAGTTCTTC.

The chain links TRBV7-9 to TRBJ2-1; D gene unclear. This CDR3 has 14 amino acids. Germline V gene lookup returns CDR1 SEHNR and CDR2 FQNEAQ (reference sequence). V lost 10 bases, J lost 5 bases, and 18 bases lay in between. The CDR3, as DNA: TGTGCCACCGTCGGGTTCCCTTTAAACAATGAGCAGTTCTTC. It specifies CATVGFPLNNEQFF.

The V call is TRBV6-1, the J call TRBJ1-6; no firm D call. Germline V gene data show CDR1 as MNHNS and CDR2 as SASEGT. The ends were cut back, 6 bases at V and 7 bases at J, with 10 bases in the middle. The CDR3 covers 13 residues. The CDR3 DNA reads as TGTGCCAGCAGAACTAGGTCCAATTCACCCCTCCACTTT. This encodes CASRTRSNSPLHF.

The chain combines TRBV6-2 or TRBV6-3 with TRBJ1-1; 8 bases map to TRBD1. J lost 5 bases, V lost 7 bases, and 9 bases had no gene match. Germline loops: CDR1 MNHEY, CDR2 SVGEGT. The CDR3 runs to 14 residues. CDR3 region: CASTAQDRVTEAFF. DNA of the CDR3: TGTGCCAGCACCGCCCAGGACAGGGTTACTGAAGCTTTCTTT.

The chain recombines TRBV5-8 with TRBJ2-5; TRBD1 is a possible D gene (6 bases). The CDR3 runs to 17 residues. Looked up from germline, CDR1 is SGHTS and CDR2 is YDEGEE. V was shortened by 0 bases and J by 1 base, with 16 bases between the two germline ends. Written as DNA, the CDR3 is TGTGCCAGCAGCTTGGGTAGGGACACAGGTTTCCAAGAGACCCAGTACTTC. Translation: CASSLGRDTGFQETQYF.

This clonotype was detected a few times. The CDR3 is CSTPTGDSYEQYF. The CDR3 bases are TGCAGTACACCCACAGGGGACTCCTACGAGCAGTACTTC. The gene calls are TRBV20-1 and TRBJ2-7; TRBD1 aligns across 7 bases. The V gene end was trimmed by 8 bases and the J gene end by 0 bases; junction bases not matched to a gene: 7. The CDR3 totals 13 residues. Germline V CDR1 and CDR2: DFQATT, SNEGSKA (reference sequence).

This clonotype came up many times. The V call is TRBV10-3, the J call TRBJ2-7; possible D gene TRBD1, 6 bases. This CDR3 comprises 12 residues. Looked up from germline, CDR1 is ENHRY and CDR2 is SYGVKD. Between the trimmed V and J ends, which lost 3 bases and 3 bases, there was a span of 6 bases. This chain's CDR3 is CAISEGGYEQYF. The CDR3 region has the DNA TGTGCCATCAGTGAAGGGGGCTACGAGCAGTACTTC.

The sample holds many counts of this clonotype. The rearrangement uses TRBV10-3 and TRBJ1-5; 7 nucleotides align to TRBD1. Germline values: CDR1 ENHRY, CDR2 SYGVKD. The CDR3 runs to 13 residues. Losses at the gene ends were 10 bases for V and 5 bases for J; bases not matched to a gene: 8. CDR3 DNA sequence: TGTGCCACCGGGACAGCGATTTATCAGCCCCAGCATTTT. Its protein is CATGTAIYQPQHF.

This clonotype was counted a few times. The rearrangement joins TRBV10-3 to TRBJ1-1; 7 bases line up with TRBD1. With 11 bases clipped from V and 5 bases from J, the junction kept 11 bases outside the gene matches. Germline V gene sequence: CDR1 ENHRY, CDR2 SYGVKD. The CDR3 has 13 amino acids. CDR3 protein: CAARQGRETEAFF. CDR3 coding DNA: TGTGCCGCCCGACAGGGTAGGGAAACTGAAGCTTTCTTT.

In its sample, this clonotype was seen many times. The chain has TRBV12-3 or TRBV12-4 and TRBJ2-7; a possible D gene is TRBD2 (6 bases). This CDR3 contains 15 residues. Trimming removed 3 bases at V and 1 base at J, with 13 bases between. This CDR3 reads CASSFVLADSYEQYF. The CDR3 bases are TGTGCCAGCAGTTTCGTACTAGCCGATTCCTACGAGCAGTACTTC.

This clonotype was found many times. The V call is TRBV29-1, the J call TRBJ2-3; 12 nucleotides align to TRBD1. Germline assignment: CDR1 SQVTM and CDR2 ANQGSEA. The junction had 10 bases not matched to a gene; V was cut back by 6 bases and J by 6 bases. The CDR3 extends over 15 amino acids. The chain's CDR3 is CSVTSGTGGKDTQYF. In DNA form, the CDR3 reads TGCAGCGTGACTTCCGGGACAGGGGGCAAGGATACGCAGTATTTT.

The table lists this clonotype with a few counts. The genes are TRBV21-1 and TRBJ1-5. TRBV21-1 is designated a pseudogene. This CDR3 is 12 amino acids long. DNA for the CDR3: TGTGCCTTTTTGGGGAGGAATCAGCCCCAGCATTTT. Protein product: CAFLGRNQPQHF.

This clonotype appeared many times. The chain recombines TRBV20-1 with TRBJ2-1; 7 bases align to TRBD2. V lost 3 bases to trimming and J lost 8 bases; unmatched junction nucleotides: 7. Per germline, CDR1 DFQATT and CDR2 SNEGSKA (reference sequence). CDR3 length equals 13 residues. The CDR3 loop reads CSARGGRAHEQFF. The CDR3 nucleotides are TGCAGTGCTAGGGGTGGGAGGGCCCATGAGCAGTTCTTC.

This CDR3 is CASSQQLAVQETQYF. CDR3 coding DNA: TGCGCCAGCAGCCAACAACTAGCGGTCCAAGAGACCCAGTACTTC. V gene TRBV4-3 combines with J gene TRBJ2-5; 8 positions match TRBD2. CDR3 length: 15 residues. The junction had 3 bases not matched to a gene; V was cut back by 2 bases and J by 1 base. Looked up from germline, CDR1 is LGHNA and CDR2 is YSLEER.

The table lists this clonotype with a few counts. The chain links TRBV5-5 to TRBJ2-3; the match to TRBD2 covers 13 bases. The CDR3 loop spans 15 amino acids. With 5 bases clipped from V and 3 bases from J, the junction kept 3 bases outside the gene matches. Germline V CDR1 and CDR2: SGHKS, YYEKEE (reference sequence). The CDR3 DNA reads as TGTGCCAGCAGTTGGGGACTAGCGGGAACAGATACGCAGTATTTT. Its translation is CASSWGLAGTDTQYF. Using reference TRBV5-5 and TRBJ2-3 for the parts outside the CDR3, the full variable domain is DAGVTQSPTHLIKTRGQQVTLRCSPISGHKSVSWYQQVLGQGPQFIFQYYEKEERGRGNFPDRFSARQFPNYSSELNVNALLLGDSALYLCASSWGLAGTDTQYFGPGTRLTVL.

As DNA, the CDR3 is TGTGCCAGCAGCTTAAGGCACAGCTCCTACAATGAGCAGTTCTTC. Translated, it gives CASSLRHSSYNEQFF. The V and J genes are TRBV7-3 and TRBJ2-1; D call uncertain. Germline assignment: CDR1 SGHTA and CDR2 FQGTGA. V gave up 1 base and J gave up 0 bases, with 7 bases separating them. The CDR3 is 15 residues long.

A few counts support this clonotype. The chain uses TRBV15 and TRBJ2-3; D might be TRBD1 (6 bases). V lost 4 bases, J lost 5 bases, and 10 bases lay in between. Per the germline V gene, CDR1 is LNHNV and CDR2 is YYDKDF (reference sequence). This CDR3 comprises 13 residues. DNA for the CDR3: TGTGCCACCAGCAACGACAGGATAGATACGCAGTATTTT. Translating gives CATSNDRIDTQYF. The whole variable domain, filled in from reference TRBV15 and TRBJ2-3, reads DAMVIQNPRYQVTQFGKPVTLSCSQTLNHNVMYWYQQKSSQAPKLLFHYYDKDFNNEADTPDNFQSRRPNTSFCFLDIRSPGLGDTAMYLCATSNDRIDTQYFGPGTRLTVL.

As to this clonotype: Sequence at one end of the junction differs from germline and may be a read error. The chain employs TRBV28 and TRBJ2-2, with D tentatively TRBD1 (6 bases). Germline V gene data show CDR1 as MDHEN and CDR2 as SYDVKM. The CDR3 totals 15 residues. The CDR3 DNA sequence: TGTGCCAGCAGTCTGACAGGTGCTAACACCGAGGAGCTGTTTTTT. Amino acids: CASSLTGANTEELFF.

This clonotype was counted ten times or more. This chain connects TRBV14 to TRBJ1-1; 7 bases are shared with TRBD1. Germline V lookup: CDR1 SGHDN, CDR2 FVKESK. The length of the CDR3 is 15 residues. Germline trimming cut 4 bases from V and 2 bases from J; bases unmatched to any gene: 7. CDR3 coding DNA: TGTGCCAGCAGCCTTGACAGGGCGTTTAACACTGAAGCTTTCTTT. Translated, it gives CASSLDRAFNTEAFF.

This clonotype was seen repeatedly, ten times or more. The CDR3 loop is CSVERQNTGELFF. As DNA, the CDR3 is TGCAGCGTTGAAAGGCAGAACACCGGGGAGCTGTTTTTT. The chain couples TRBV29-1 to TRBJ2-2; D call uncertain. V was shortened by 2 bases and J by 1 base, with 5 bases between the two germline ends. Germline V CDR1 and CDR2: SQVTM, ANQGSEA. The CDR3 length is 13 residues.

This clonotype showed up just a few times. The chain carries TRBV20-1 and TRBJ2-2, with 8 bases fitting TRBD2. Germline CDR1 reads DFQATT; CDR2 reads SNEGSKA (reference sequence). The V segment lost 1 base and the J segment 5 bases; nucleotides outside the gene matches: 6. This CDR3 contains 15 residues. CDR3 in DNA: TGCAGTGCTAGAGTAGGCGGGAGGTTGACCGGGGAGCTGTTTTTT. It yields the protein CSARVGGRLTGELFF.